The clone carrying this T cell receptor (beta chain) was seen at least ten times. The antigen remains undetermined. The sample is drawn from a study of molecular identifiers for immune sequencing clone quantification. As for the study in general: Four of five splits of RNA from approximately 20,000 or 98,000 naive CD8 cells were sequenced in replicates. General study results and limits: Beyond 20 RNA copies, clones held over 98% of effector molecules, compared with under 1% in naive cells. Spiked Jurkat TCR RNA equal to one cell could reportedly be picked out among some 1 million naive cells.

This CDR3 has 13 residues. Germline V gene data show CDR1 as MNHEY and CDR2 as SVGEGT. V was pared by 4 bases and J by 4 bases, with 10 bases between. Sorted inputs of 20,000 to 1,000,000 cells, with 10%, 30% or 50% RNA, yielded naive CD8 libraries. Using its own MiXCR run on the PCR reads, TCRdb lists one record per CDR3 protein. Of under 600,000 distinct CDR3 sequences detected, 20% to 25% appear once; the ten largest clones hold roughly 0.81%. The clonotype was recovered from a human donor in good health. Some libraries in this study had Jurkat cell RNA spiked in. Sample: naive CD8+ T cells from blood, with Jurkat cell RNA spiked in. Subset of the sample: FACS-sorted CD8+CD4-CCR7+CD45RA+ naive T cells. The rearrangement joins TRBV6-2 or TRBV6-3 to TRBJ1-1; D remains unclear. CDR3 region: CASSWASRTEAFF. The CDR3 nucleotides read TGTGCCAGCAGTTGGGCGTCTCGCACTGAAGCTTTCTTT.